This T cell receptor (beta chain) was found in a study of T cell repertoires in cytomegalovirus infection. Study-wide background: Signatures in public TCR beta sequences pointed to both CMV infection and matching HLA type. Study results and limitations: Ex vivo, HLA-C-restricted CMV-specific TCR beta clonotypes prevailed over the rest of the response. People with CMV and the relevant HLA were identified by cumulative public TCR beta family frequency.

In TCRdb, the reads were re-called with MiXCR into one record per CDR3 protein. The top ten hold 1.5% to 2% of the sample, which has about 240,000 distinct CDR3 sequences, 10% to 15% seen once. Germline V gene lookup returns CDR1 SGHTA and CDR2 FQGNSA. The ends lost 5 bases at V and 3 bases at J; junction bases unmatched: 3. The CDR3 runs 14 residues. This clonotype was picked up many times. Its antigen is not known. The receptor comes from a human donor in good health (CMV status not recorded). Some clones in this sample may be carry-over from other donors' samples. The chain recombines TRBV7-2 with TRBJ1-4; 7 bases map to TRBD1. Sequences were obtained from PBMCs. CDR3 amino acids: CASSQTGSNEKLFF. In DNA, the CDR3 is TGTGCCAGCAGCCAGACAGGGTCTAATGAAAAACTGTTTTTT.